This entry features one T cell receptor beta chain sequence. Per germline, CDR1 LNHNV and CDR2 YYDKDF (reference sequence). The CDR3 covers 14 residues. V lost 4 bases to trimming and J lost 7 bases, with 16 bases between them. TCRdb used MiXCR to reprocess the 5' RACE reads, holding one entry per CDR3 protein. The profile covers about 360,000 distinct CDR3 sequences, with about 15% appearing a single time and under 25% taken by the ten largest. The sample comes from a study of T-cell memory formation after mild COVID-19. The sample taken for sequencing was PBMCs or a T cell subset sorted from them (not recorded which). This sequence was found in a man aged 18-30 years who had mild COVID-19 (a few samples of this study predate the infection). Cell type and time point are not known. The rearrangement links TRBV15 to TRBJ1-1; D is possibly TRBD1 (6 bases). The DNA for the CDR3 is TGTGCCACCAGCAACAGGGCCTCGGGAGGTGAAGCTTTCTTT. Its protein is CATSNRASGGEAFF.